This T cell receptor (beta chain) was captured by sequencing in a study of T-cell memory formation after mild COVID-19. General study points: Balance between CD4 and CD8 was seen in clones contracting day 15 to 85, and a CD4+ lean was seen in later expanders. Some responding clones appeared in pre-infection memory, suggesting cross-reactive memory joined.

A single record per CDR3 protein comes from TCRdb applying MiXCR to the 5' RACE reads. This sample has 200,000 to 300,000 distinct CDR3 sequences, with roughly 14% found just once. This clonotype has a handful of counts. Its target is not known. CDR1 and CDR2 from the germline V gene are LGHNA and YSLEER. V trimming: 4 bases; J trimming: 8 bases; junction bases outside the gene matches: 9. This CDR3 is built from 14 residues. Sequencing was performed on PBMCs or a T cell subset sorted from them (not recorded which). The chain links TRBV4-3 to TRBJ1-2, with TRBD1 matching over 8 bases. The clonotype originates from an adult woman who had mild COVID-19 (a few samples of this study predate the infection). Cell type and time point are not known. The CDR3 here is CASSPRTGYNGYTF. The CDR3 DNA reads TGCGCCAGCAGCCCCCGGACAGGGTATAACGGCTACACCTTC.